Listed here are 3 T cell receptor beta chains from one sample, sequenced in a study of neurological immune-mediated disorders. Via MiXCR, TCRdb re-called the 5' RACE reads, giving one row per CDR3 protein. Altogether around 15,000 distinct CDR3 sequences are present, approximately 9.1% being singletons, with the ten largest covering more than 35%. The sequenced sample consisted of CD8+ T cells from blood. Receptor source: a man between 45 and 60 years old in good health.

The chain has TRBV7-8 and TRBJ2-7; D gene ambiguous. Germline V gene data show CDR1 as SGHVS and CDR2 as FQNEAQ. The CDR3 has 12 amino acids. V lost 1 base and J 5 bases, leaving 6 bases between the germline ends. Written as DNA, the CDR3 is TGTGCCAGCAGCTTAGATCAGGACGAGCAGTACTTC. The encoded protein is CASSLDQDEQYF. The entire variable domain, with the rest obtained from reference TRBV7-8 and TRBJ2-7, is as follows: GAGVSQSPRYKVAKRGQDVALRCDPISGHVSLFWYQQALGQGPEFLTYFQNEAQLDKSGLPSDRFFAERPEGSVSTLKIQRTQQEDSAVYLCASSLDQDEQYFGPGTRLTVT.

In its sample, this clonotype was seen many times. V usage is TRBV19 and J usage is TRBJ1-2; tentative D call: TRBD1 (5 bases). Germline-derived CDR1 and CDR2 are LNHDA and SQIVND (reference sequence). With 5 bases removed from V and 4 bases from J, the gap between germline ends came to 8 bases. The CDR3 runs to 12 residues. The CDR3 here is CASSWGTYGYTF. CDR3 coding DNA: TGTGCCAGTAGTTGGGGGACCTATGGCTACACCTTC.

This clonotype occurred many times. The chain carries TRBV5-1 and TRBJ2-2; 8 positions match TRBD1. Germline CDR1 SGHRS, CDR2 YFSETQ. V lost 5 bases to trimming and J lost 4 bases; unmatched junction nucleotides: 10. This CDR3 is built from 16 residues. CDR3 DNA sequence: TGCGCCAGCAGTTCTCATGGACAGGGACTCACCGGGGAGCTGTTTTTT. This sequence encodes CASSSHGQGLTGELFF.